This entry describes one TCR beta chain. The antigen is unknown. Trimming removed 1 base from V and 5 bases from J, with 16 bases in between. Germline V CDR1 and CDR2: SGHTS, YDEGEE. The length of the CDR3 is 15 residues. These data come from a study of shared clonotypes between healthy human individuals. Study results and caveats: Compared with clonotypes that all four donors shared, non-shared clonotypes had lower generation probabilities.

Profiled with immunoSEQ multiplex PCR; TCRdb holds only in-frame clones, not every one. The sample has approximately 240,000 clones, 50% to 75% seen once; the top ten hold 11%. The TCR sequence derives from a man aged 25-45 years in good health. This chain uses TRBV5-8 with TRBJ2-7; D perhaps matches TRBD2 (6 bases). Sequencing used memory CD4+ T cells sorted from blood. Subset meaning: CD45RA-negative fraction. CDR3 sequence: CASSLLSGDFNEQYF. The CDR3 nucleotides are TGTGCCAGCAGCTTGTTATCGGGAGATTTCAACGAGCAGTACTTC. The full variable domain, rest sourced from reference TRBV5-8 and TRBJ2-7, is EAGVTQSPTHLIKTRGQQATLRCSPISGHTSVYWYQQALGLGLQFLLWYDEGEERNRGNFPPRFSGRQFPNYSSELNVNALELEDSALYLCASSLLSGDFNEQYFGPGTRLTVT.